One T cell receptor beta chain is described in this entry. Its antigen is unknown. CD8+ and CD4+ T cells taken from blood had their TCR beta sequenced. This sample was included in a study of CD8 T cells in Susac syndrome. Broader study findings: The authors acknowledged that the study's TCR sequencing and HLA analysis involved relatively few individuals.

An input of about 0.5 to 1 ug of RNA was subjected to reverse transcription using random hexamers. An immunoSEQ multiplex PCR amplified TCR beta CDR3 over 54 Vbeta and 13 Jbeta. TCRdb re-called the immunoSEQ multiplex PCR reads through MiXCR, storing one row per CDR3 protein. The data contain some 260,000 distinct CDR3 sequences, roughly 85% of them singletons. V was clipped by 9 bases and J by 12 bases, with 18 bases between them. Germline CDR1 reads SEHNR; CDR2 reads FQNEAQ (reference sequence). The CDR3 has 11 residues. This TCR was sampled from a human donor with multiple sclerosis. The chain couples TRBV7-9 to TRBJ2-7, with D hard to call. The sample consisted of CD8+ T cells from PBMCs. The DNA for the CDR3 is TGTGCCAGACCCCGTATGACGGACGGGTACTTC. Encoded protein: CARPRMTDGYF.